Sequencing of this T cell receptor (beta chain) was carried out in a study of blood T cell repertoires in COVID-19. Study context: There were acute and convalescent COVID-19 samples, and they came from the United States, Italy and Spain.

CDR1 and CDR2 from the germline V gene are LNHDA and SQIVND (reference sequence). V lost 6 bases, J lost 0 bases, and 8 bases lay in between. This CDR3 has 13 amino acids. Clones were sequenced by immunoSEQ multiplex PCR, and TCRdb holds only the in-frame ones, with some missing. The table records hundreds of thousands of clones, 85% of them present only once. This TCR derives from a human donor in a cohort sampled during active COVID-19. The material sequenced was peripheral blood. The chain employs TRBV19 and TRBJ2-5; the D is unclear. The CDR3 loop reads CASSDTYQETQYF. CDR3 DNA sequence: TGTGCCAGTAGCGACACTTACCAAGAGACCCAGTACTTC.